This T cell receptor (beta chain) was recorded in a study of patients and donors after allogeneic stem cell transplantation. TCRdb called the RT-PCR reads again in MiXCR, with one record for every CDR3 protein. The sample includes roughly 190,000 distinct CDR3 sequences, less than 45% of them seen just once. Unmatched junction bases numbered 8, after V lost 4 bases and J lost 8 bases. The germline V gene has CDR1 SGHAT and CDR2 FQNNGV. There are 14 residues in the CDR3. The count of this clonotype is one. The origin of this receptor is a human donor who was either an allogeneic HSCT recipient or a stem cell or donor lymphocyte infusion donor (not recorded which). It is not recorded whose cells these are; they may come from a transplant donor. The sequenced sample was blood, either unsorted or a sorted T cell fraction (not recorded which). This chain links TRBV11-2 with TRBJ2-4; 7 bases line up with TRBD1. The CDR3 nucleotides read TGTGCCAGCAGCTCTGGAGACAGGGCGGACATTCAGTACTTC. It encodes CASSSGDRADIQYF.